This paragraph covers one T cell receptor (beta chain) sequence. Its specificity is unknown. Germline values: CDR1 SGHRS, CDR2 YFSETQ. The CDR3 extends over 12 amino acids. V lost 4 bases to trimming and J lost 3 bases, with 7 bases between them. Overall study findings and caveats: The TCR gene usage of tumor memory CD4+ T cells clustered together with blood and lymph node memory CD4+ cells and with lymph node naive CD4+ cells. The larger cohort examined one V-J beta rearrangement, not whole repertoires. Tumor Tregs overlapped most with tumor, then blood, naive CD4+ cells.

After constant-region reverse-primer amplification, full-length variable regions underwent semi-nested PCR with Nested Universal Primer A. TCRdb re-called the 5' RACE reads with MiXCR, one entry per CDR3 protein. The sample records just over 60,000 distinct CDR3 sequences, about 31% being singletons. The sequencing sample was made of tumor-infiltrating naive CD4+ T cells sorted from the breast tumor. Subset defined: naive CD4+ T cells, CD4+CD45RA+CD25-. The chain is built from TRBV5-1 and TRBJ1-2; the D gene is possibly TRBD1 (6 bases). The receptor was derived from a female donor with breast cancer. CDR3 region: CASSRGDYGYTF. The CDR3 DNA is TGCGCCAGCAGCAGGGGGGACTATGGCTACACCTTC.